This T cell receptor beta chain was recovered during a study of breast tumors, draining lymph nodes, adjacent tissues. Findings and limits, study-wide: That most tumor T cells come from lymph nodes remained unproven. Compared with basal-like, luminal-like tumors shared significantly more repertoire with nontumor tissue.

Trimming at V came to 9 bases and at J to 3 bases, leaving 8 bases not matched to a gene. This CDR3 has 13 amino acids. Germline CDR1 SNHLY, CDR2 FYNNEI. Comments on this clonotype: The target antigen is unknown.

TCRdb redid the calling of the multiplex PCR reads with MiXCR, one entry per CDR3 protein. The table has approximately 11,000 distinct CDR3 sequences, 50% to 60% seen once. This rearrangement joins TRBV2 to TRBJ2-7; 7 nucleotides agree with TRBD1. The TCR was taken from a female donor with breast cancer. Some clones in this sample may be carry-over from other donors' samples. The sequenced sample was breast tumor tissue. The CDR3 region is CASSTGQSYEQYV. CDR3 sequence (DNA): TGTGCCAGTTCGACGGGACAGAGCTACGAGCAGTACGTC.